The 29 T cell receptor beta chains below were found in one sample sequenced in a study of cytomegalovirus exposure and HLA in healthy donors. PCR employed 60 Vbeta and 13 Jbeta primers. The method was immunoSEQ multiplex PCR; TCRdb's version includes in-frame clones alone and lacks a portion of them. The sample contains around 130,000 clones, around 82% of which appear only once. Input material: PBMCs. Source of these receptors: a man between 50 and 59 years old in good health and CMV-seronegative.

V usage is TRBV5-1 and J usage is TRBJ1-2; D may be TRBD1 (5 bases). This CDR3 comprises 14 residues. V dropped 0 bases and J dropped 4 bases, with 10 bases sitting between them. CDR1 SGHRS and CDR2 YFSETQ come from the germline V gene. CDR3 amino acids: CASSLAGGIYGYTF. The CDR3 coding sequence is TGCGCCAGCAGCTTGGCCGGGGGGATCTATGGCTACACCTTC.

The rearrangement uses TRBV29-1 and TRBJ2-1; D call uncertain. V lost 4 bases to trimming and J lost 0 bases, with 10 bases between them. Germline lookup yields CDR1 SQVTM and CDR2 ANQGSEA. The CDR3 covers 14 residues. CDR3 residues: CSVALANSYNEQFF. Written as DNA, the CDR3 is TGCAGCGTTGCCCTCGCGAACTCCTACAATGAGCAGTTCTTC.

The genes are TRBV5-5 and TRBJ2-3; a possible D gene is TRBD1 (6 bases). Trimming took 2 bases from V and 6 from J, leaving 13 bases between them. CDR1 is SGHKS, CDR2 YYEKEE, per germline (reference sequence). The CDR3 runs to 14 residues. The CDR3 loop is CASSFGRGGDTQYF. In nucleotides, the CDR3 is TGTGCCAGCAGCTTTGGCAGGGGCGGCGATACGCAGTATTTT.

The rearrangement uses TRBV29-1 and TRBJ2-5; D is perhaps TRBD1 (5 bases). The germline V gene encodes CDR1 SQVTM and CDR2 ANQGSEA. Deletions cut 3 bases from V and 7 bases from J, with 12 bases between. The CDR3 totals 12 residues. The DNA for the CDR3 is TGCAGCGTTGAGGCAGGGTCTGGGACCCAGTACTTC. It encodes CSVEAGSGTQYF.

The chain employs TRBV6-1 and TRBJ2-5; TRBD2 is a possible D gene (7 bases). The CDR3 contains 17 residues. Trimming removed 4 bases from V and 2 bases from J, with 20 bases in between. Germline CDR1 reads MNHNS; CDR2 reads SASEGT. The DNA of the CDR3 is TGTGCCAGCAGTGCGTCTGGGAGGGGGAGGTTGCAAGAGACCCAGTACTTC. It specifies CASSASGRGRLQETQYF.

This clone occurred once. This chain uses TRBV5-1 with TRBJ2-7; the D gene is possibly TRBD1 (6 bases). This CDR3 region has 16 residues. Germline V gene lookup returns CDR1 SGHRS and CDR2 YFSETQ. Trimming stripped 0 bases from V and 0 bases from J, with 13 bases between. CDR3 amino acids: CASSLAGDTSSYEQYF. CDR3 DNA: TGCGCCAGCAGCTTGGCCGGGGACACGAGCTCCTACGAGCAGTACTTC.

The CDR3 protein is CASIPAGVRRNEQFF. CDR3 nucleotides: TGTGCCAGCATACCAGCGGGAGTGAGAAGGAATGAGCAGTTCTTC. The rearrangement uses TRBV7-2 and TRBJ2-1; 8 bases align to TRBD2. The CDR3 is 15 residues long. Germline V gene lookup returns CDR1 SGHTA and CDR2 FQGNSA. J gave up 7 bases and V 7 bases, and 12 bases lay outside the gene matches.

This clone was seen a few times. The chain has TRBV2 and TRBJ1-1; 8 bases fit TRBD1. The length of the CDR3 is 16 residues. V shed 0 bases, J shed 1 base, and the junction held 4 bases outside the gene matches. CDR1 is SNHLY and CDR2 is FYNNEI in the germline V gene. CDR3 sequence (DNA): TGTGCCAGCAGTGAAGCGCTAGGGACAGGGAACACTGAAGCTTTCTTT. Protein product: CASSEALGTGNTEAFF. Using reference TRBV2 and TRBJ1-1 for the parts outside the CDR3, the full variable domain is EPEVTQTPSHQVTQMGQEVILRCVPISNHLYFYWYRQILGQKVEFLVSFYNNEISEKSEIFDDQFSVERPDGSNFTLKIRSTKLEDSAMYFCASSEALGTGNTEAFFGQGTRLTVV.

The chain couples TRBV28 to TRBJ1-2; TRBD1 agrees at 8 bases. The CDR3 totals 12 residues. Germline values: CDR1 MDHEN, CDR2 SYDVKM. V lost 4 bases to trimming and J lost 7 bases; unmatched junction nucleotides: 2. CDR3 DNA: TGTGCCAGCAGTTGGACAGGGTCTGGCTACACCTTC. Amino acid sequence: CASSWTGSGYTF.

This clone has only one observation. The rearrangement uses TRBV11-2 and TRBJ2-7; TRBD2 aligns across 12 bases. Germline CDR1 SGHAT, CDR2 FQNNGV. The CDR3 covers 16 residues. The J segment lost 1 base and the V segment lost 5 bases, leaving 6 bases of the junction unmatched. The CDR3 loop reads CASSPPGLAGSYEQYF. The CDR3 DNA reads as TGTGCCAGCAGCCCGCCGGGACTAGCGGGTTCCTACGAGCAGTACTTC. The complete variable domain, with remaining parts taken from reference TRBV11-2 and TRBJ2-7, reads EAGVAQSPRYKIIEKRQSVAFWCNPISGHATLYWYQQILGQGPKLLIQFQNNGVVDDSQLPKDRFSAERLKGVDSTLKIQPAKLEDSAVYLCASSPPGLAGSYEQYFGPGTRLTVT.

In this sample, this clone turned up once. V gene TRBV6-1 combines with J gene TRBJ2-2, with 8 nucleotides matching TRBD2. Germline V gene lookup returns CDR1 MNHNS and CDR2 SASEGT. Losses at the gene ends were 3 bases for V and 6 bases for J; bases not matched to a gene: 6. There are 15 residues in the CDR3. CDR3 bases: TGTGCCAGCAGTGATTCGGGAGGGCGGGCCGGGGAGCTGTTTTTT. Translating gives CASSDSGGRAGELFF.

The chain joins TRBV7-6 to TRBJ1-2, with no clear D. Germline V gene sequence: CDR1 SGHVS, CDR2 FNYEAQ. Trimming removed 1 base at V and 7 bases at J, with 19 bases between. The CDR3 is 16 amino acids. CDR3 coding DNA: TGTGCCAGCAGCTTAGATCCCGCGGCAGCCGTGGGTGGCTACACCTTC. Residues: CASSLDPAAAVGGYTF.

The chain couples TRBV6-4 to TRBJ2-1, with 7 bases matching TRBD1. Unmatched junction bases numbered 7, after V lost 3 bases and J lost 2 bases. The germline gives CDR1 MRHNA, CDR2 SNTAGT. The CDR3 covers 16 residues. CDR3 in DNA: TGTGCCAGCAGTGAATATTCGGGACAGACCTACAATGAGCAGTTCTTC. It translates to CASSEYSGQTYNEQFF.

The chain combines TRBV9 with TRBJ1-1; D is perhaps TRBD1 (5 bases). Trimming removed 0 bases at V and 0 bases at J, with 6 bases between. CDR1 and CDR2 from the germline V gene are SGDLS and YYNGEE. The CDR3 spans 14 residues. This CDR3 reads CASSVGQMNTEAFF. The CDR3 DNA is TGTGCCAGCAGCGTAGGACAGATGAACACTGAAGCTTTCTTT. Full variable domain (rest looked up from reference TRBV9 and TRBJ1-1): DSGVTQTPKHLITATGQRVTLRCSPRSGDLSVYWYQQSLDQGLQFLIQYYNGEERAKGNILERFSAQQFPDLHSELNLSSLELGDSALYFCASSVGQMNTEAFFGQGTRLTVV.

This clone appeared once. The chain is built from TRBV6-4 and TRBJ2-1; a weak D match, TRBD1 (6 bases). In germline, CDR1 is MRHNA, CDR2 SNTAGT. Trimming took 0 bases from V and 14 from J, leaving 14 bases between them. The CDR3 is 13 amino acids. The CDR3 is CASSDSGQGLKFF. In nucleotides, the CDR3 is TGTGCCAGCAGTGACTCTGGGCAGGGGTTGAAGTTCTTC.

The chain links TRBV7-2 to TRBJ1-4; TRBD1 is a possible D gene (5 bases). CDR1 and CDR2 from the germline V gene are SGHTA and FQGNSA. V was cut by 5 bases and J by 0 bases, with 13 bases left in between. This CDR3 contains 16 residues. The CDR3 bases are TGTGCCAGCAGCCGACAGCCCCTTGCAACTAATGAAAAACTGTTTTTT. Residues: CASSRQPLATNEKLFF.

This chain joins TRBV5-1 and TRBJ2-1; 11 bases line up with TRBD2. The ends lost 2 bases at V and 5 bases at J; junction bases unmatched: 3. The length of the CDR3 is 15 residues. Germline CDR1 SGHRS, CDR2 YFSETQ. CDR3 sequence: CASSFGTSGNNEQFF. The CDR3 nucleotides are TGCGCCAGCAGCTTCGGGACTAGCGGAAACAATGAGCAGTTCTTC.

V usage is TRBV28 and J usage is TRBJ2-7, with 8 bases that match TRBD2. CDR3 size: 13 residues. The V and J ends lost 6 bases and 4 bases, in that order; junction bases with no gene match: 5. The germline gives CDR1 MDHEN, CDR2 SYDVKM. CDR3 nucleotides: TGTGCCAGCAGGCACGGGACTAGATACGAGCAGTACTTC. Protein product: CASRHGTRYEQYF.

This clone was recorded only once. The V gene is TRBV9, the J gene TRBJ2-7, with 9 positions matching TRBD1. J was trimmed by 6 bases and V by 0 bases; bases with no gene match: 7. From germline, CDR1 is SGDLS and CDR2 YYNGEE. The CDR3 is 15 amino acids. DNA of the CDR3: TGTGCCAGCAGCGTAGAGGGGACAGGGTTGCGCGAGCAGTACTTC. Translation: CASSVEGTGLREQYF.

The chain carries TRBV6-5 and TRBJ1-5, with 8 bases fitting TRBD1. The CDR3 is made up of 15 amino acids. Germline V gives CDR1 MNHEY, CDR2 SVGAGI. J lost 1 base, V lost 5 bases, and 4 bases had no gene match. Here the CDR3 DNA reads TGTGCCAGCAGTCTTGACAGGGGCAGCAATCAGCCCCAGCATTTT. Encoded protein: CASSLDRGSNQPQHF.

The chain employs TRBV7-2 and TRBJ2-5, with TRBD1 as a possible D gene (5 bases). The CDR3 covers 14 residues. The germline V gene encodes CDR1 SGHTA and CDR2 FQGNSA. Trimming pared 5 bases from V and 3 bases from J, leaving 13 bases between. The CDR3 bases are TGTGCCAGCAGCCCCCTAGGGGCGAAAGAGACCCAGTACTTC. Residues: CASSPLGAKETQYF.

V is TRBV5-4 and J is TRBJ2-7; a possible D gene is TRBD2 (6 bases). The CDR3 loop spans 14 amino acids. CDR1 SGHNT and CDR2 YYREEE come from the germline V gene (reference sequence). The V gene lost 1 base and the J gene lost 3 bases, with 11 bases spanning the gap. The CDR3 DNA sequence: TGTGCCAGCAGCTTGCGGCGGGAAGGCTACGAGCAGTACTTC. This encodes CASSLRREGYEQYF.

The rearrangement links TRBV13 to TRBJ2-7, with 11 bases fitting TRBD2. Trimming cost V 5 bases and J 0 bases; bases outside gene matches: 6. The CDR3 has 16 amino acids. Germline values: CDR1 PRHDT, CDR2 FYEKMQ (reference sequence). For the CDR3, the DNA is TGTGCCAGCAGCAATAGCGGGAGGGGCTCCTCCTACGAGCAGTACTTC. As protein: CASSNSGRGSSYEQYF.

In its sample, this clone was seen a few times. The chain uses TRBV11-2 and TRBJ2-3; D may be TRBD2 (6 bases). Germline CDR1 reads SGHAT; CDR2 reads FQNNGV. V shed 3 bases and J shed 0 bases, with 10 bases lying between them. This CDR3 has 15 residues. For the CDR3, the DNA is TGTGCCAGCAGCTTTTCGGGAGCTAGCACAGATACGCAGTATTTT. Translation gives CASSFSGASTDTQYF.

This clone came up a few times. The chain recombines TRBV10-1 with TRBJ1-4, with 11 bases lining up with TRBD1. Losses at the gene ends were 7 bases for V and 7 bases for J; bases not matched to a gene: 8. Germline V lookup: CDR1 WNHNN, CDR2 SYGVQD (reference sequence). This CDR3 has 15 residues. The CDR3 spells CASKEGGQGGEKLFF. The CDR3 DNA follows: TGCGCCAGCAAAGAGGGGGGACAGGGGGGTGAAAAACTGTTTTTT.

V gene TRBV6-1 combines with J gene TRBJ1-2; D is unresolved. The CDR3 totals 12 residues. The V gene lost 9 bases and the J gene lost 3 bases, with 11 bases spanning the gap. Germline lookup yields CDR1 MNHNS and CDR2 SASEGT. The chain's CDR3 is CASAPEHYGYTF. The CDR3 region has the DNA TGTGCCAGTGCCCCAGAACACTATGGCTACACCTTC.

The CDR3: CASSRIQGREKLFF. The CDR3, as DNA: TGCGCCAGCAGCAGAATCCAGGGCAGGGAAAAACTGTTTTTT. The chain carries TRBV5-1 and TRBJ1-4; D perhaps matches TRBD1 (5 bases). The CDR3 totals 14 residues. The ends were cut back, 4 bases at V and 8 bases at J, with 15 bases in the middle. In germline, CDR1 is SGHRS, CDR2 YFSETQ.

The chain combines TRBV5-1 with TRBJ2-3; D remains unclear. Germline V gene sequence: CDR1 SGHRS, CDR2 YFSETQ. Trimming cost V 4 bases and J 0 bases, with 12 bases left between them. The CDR3 has 15 amino acids. DNA of the CDR3: TGCGCCAGCAGCGGAGAGCCTCCTAGCACAGATACGCAGTATTTT. Translated: CASSGEPPSTDTQYF.

J is TRBJ1-4 and V is TRBV7-8; D is unclear. The germline gives CDR1 SGHVS, CDR2 FQNEAQ. With 5 bases removed from V and 8 bases from J, the gap between germline ends came to 9 bases. The length of the CDR3 is 12 residues. CDR3 DNA sequence: TGTGCCAGCAGCCCCGTCTCCGAAAAACTGTTTTTT. This encodes CASSPVSEKLFF.